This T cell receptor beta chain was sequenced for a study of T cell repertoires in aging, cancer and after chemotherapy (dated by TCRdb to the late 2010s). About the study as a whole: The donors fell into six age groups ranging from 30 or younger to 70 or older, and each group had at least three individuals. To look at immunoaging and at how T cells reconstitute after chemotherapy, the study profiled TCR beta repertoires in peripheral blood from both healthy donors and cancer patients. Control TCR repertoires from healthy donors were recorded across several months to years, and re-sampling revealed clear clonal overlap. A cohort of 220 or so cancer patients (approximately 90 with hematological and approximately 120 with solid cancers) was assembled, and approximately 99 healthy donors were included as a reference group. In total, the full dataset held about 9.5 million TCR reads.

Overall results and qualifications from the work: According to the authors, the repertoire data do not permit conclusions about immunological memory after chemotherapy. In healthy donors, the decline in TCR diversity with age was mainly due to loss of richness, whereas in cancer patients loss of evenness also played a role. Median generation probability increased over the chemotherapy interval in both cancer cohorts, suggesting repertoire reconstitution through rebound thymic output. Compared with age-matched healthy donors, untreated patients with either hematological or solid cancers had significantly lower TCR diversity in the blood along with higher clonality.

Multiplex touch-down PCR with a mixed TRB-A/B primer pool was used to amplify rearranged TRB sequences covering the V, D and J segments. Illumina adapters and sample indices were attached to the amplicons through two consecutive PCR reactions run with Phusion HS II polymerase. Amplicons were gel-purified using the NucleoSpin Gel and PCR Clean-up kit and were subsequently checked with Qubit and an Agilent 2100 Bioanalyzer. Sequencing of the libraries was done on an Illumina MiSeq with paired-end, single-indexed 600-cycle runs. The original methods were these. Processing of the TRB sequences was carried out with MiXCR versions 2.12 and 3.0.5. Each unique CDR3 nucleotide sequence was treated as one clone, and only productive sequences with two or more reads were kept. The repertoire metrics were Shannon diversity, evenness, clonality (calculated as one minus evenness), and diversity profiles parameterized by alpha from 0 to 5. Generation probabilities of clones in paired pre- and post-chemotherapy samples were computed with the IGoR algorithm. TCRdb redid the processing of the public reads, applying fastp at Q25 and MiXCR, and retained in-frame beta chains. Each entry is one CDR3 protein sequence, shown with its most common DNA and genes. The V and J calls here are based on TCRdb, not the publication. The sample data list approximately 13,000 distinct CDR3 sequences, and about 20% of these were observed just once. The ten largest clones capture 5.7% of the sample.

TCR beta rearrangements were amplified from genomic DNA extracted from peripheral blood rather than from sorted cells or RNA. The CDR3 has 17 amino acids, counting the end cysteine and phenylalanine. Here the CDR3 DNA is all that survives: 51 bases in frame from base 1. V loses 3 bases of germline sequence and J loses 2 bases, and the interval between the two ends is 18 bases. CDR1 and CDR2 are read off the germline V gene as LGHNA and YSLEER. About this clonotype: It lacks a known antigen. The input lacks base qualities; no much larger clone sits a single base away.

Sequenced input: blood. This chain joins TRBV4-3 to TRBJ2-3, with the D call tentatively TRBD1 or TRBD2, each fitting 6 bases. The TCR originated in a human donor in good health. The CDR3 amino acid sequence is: CASSHPNSGADTDTQYF. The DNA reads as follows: TGCGCCAGCAGCCATCCAAACTCGGGGGCTGACACAGATACGCAGTATTTT.